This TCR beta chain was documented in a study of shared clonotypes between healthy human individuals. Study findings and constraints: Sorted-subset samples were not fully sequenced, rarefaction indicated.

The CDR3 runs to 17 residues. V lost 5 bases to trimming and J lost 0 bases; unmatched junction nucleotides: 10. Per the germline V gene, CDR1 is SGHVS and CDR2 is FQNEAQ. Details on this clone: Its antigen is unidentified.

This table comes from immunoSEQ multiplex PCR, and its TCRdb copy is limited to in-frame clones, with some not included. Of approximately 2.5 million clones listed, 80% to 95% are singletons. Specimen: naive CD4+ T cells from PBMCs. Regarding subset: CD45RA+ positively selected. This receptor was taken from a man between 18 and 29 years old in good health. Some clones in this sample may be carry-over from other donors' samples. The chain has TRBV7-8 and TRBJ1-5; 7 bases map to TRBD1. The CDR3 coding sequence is TGTGCCAGCAGCGAGTGGACAGGACTTTATAGCAATCAGCCCCAGCATTTT. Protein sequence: CASSEWTGLYSNQPQHF. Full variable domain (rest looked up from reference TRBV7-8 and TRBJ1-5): GAGVSQSPRYKVAKRGQDVALRCDPISGHVSLFWYQQALGQGPEFLTYFQNEAQLDKSGLPSDRFFAERPEGSVSTLKIQRTQQEDSAVYLCASSEWTGLYSNQPQHFGDGTRLSIL.